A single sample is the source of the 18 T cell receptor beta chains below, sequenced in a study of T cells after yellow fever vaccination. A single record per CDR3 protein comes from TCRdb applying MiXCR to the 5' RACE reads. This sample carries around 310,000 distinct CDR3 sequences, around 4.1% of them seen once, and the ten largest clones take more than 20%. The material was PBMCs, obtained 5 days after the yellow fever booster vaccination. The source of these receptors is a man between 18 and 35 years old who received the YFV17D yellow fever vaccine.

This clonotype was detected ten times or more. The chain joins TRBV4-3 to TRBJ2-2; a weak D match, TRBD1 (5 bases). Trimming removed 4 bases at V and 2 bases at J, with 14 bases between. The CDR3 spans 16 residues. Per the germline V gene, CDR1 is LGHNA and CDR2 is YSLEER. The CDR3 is CASSRGQGPNTGELFF. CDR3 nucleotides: TGCGCCAGCAGCCGCGGTCAGGGTCCAAACACCGGGGAGCTGTTTTTT.

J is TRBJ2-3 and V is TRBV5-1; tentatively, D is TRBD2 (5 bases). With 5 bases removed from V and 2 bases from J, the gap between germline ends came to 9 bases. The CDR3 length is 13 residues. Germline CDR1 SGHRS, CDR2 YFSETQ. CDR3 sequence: CASSPGDTDTQYF. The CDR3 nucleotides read TGCGCCAGCAGTCCCGGGGACACAGATACGCAGTATTTT.

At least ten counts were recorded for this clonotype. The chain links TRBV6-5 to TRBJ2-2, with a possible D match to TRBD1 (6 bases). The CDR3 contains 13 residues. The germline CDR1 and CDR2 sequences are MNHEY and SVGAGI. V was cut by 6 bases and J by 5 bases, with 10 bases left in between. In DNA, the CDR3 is TGTGCCAGCAGCTACAGGGCAACCGGGGAGCTGTTTTTT. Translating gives CASSYRATGELFF.

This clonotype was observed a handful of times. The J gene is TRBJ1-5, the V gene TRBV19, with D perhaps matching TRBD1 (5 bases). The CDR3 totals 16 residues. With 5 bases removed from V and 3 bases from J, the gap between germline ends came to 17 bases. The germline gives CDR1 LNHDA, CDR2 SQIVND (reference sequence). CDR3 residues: CASSLWPTGDNQPQHF. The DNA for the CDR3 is TGTGCCAGTAGTCTCTGGCCAACAGGAGACAATCAGCCCCAGCATTTT.

The CDR3 DNA reads as TGTGCCAGCAGTTACTCGGGGAGCTCCTATAATTCACCCCTCCACTTT. This gives the protein CASSYSGSSYNSPLHF. This rearrangement joins TRBV6-5 to TRBJ1-6; no clear D. Germline V gives CDR1 MNHEY, CDR2 SVGAGI. V lost 0 bases and J lost 0, with 6 bases in between. The CDR3 is made up of 16 amino acids.

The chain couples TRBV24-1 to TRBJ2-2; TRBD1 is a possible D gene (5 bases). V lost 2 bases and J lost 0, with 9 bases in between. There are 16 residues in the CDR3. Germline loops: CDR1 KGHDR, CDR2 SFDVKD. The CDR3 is CATSDWAGSNTGELFF. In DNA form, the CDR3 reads TGTGCCACCAGTGATTGGGCAGGGTCGAACACCGGGGAGCTGTTTTTT.

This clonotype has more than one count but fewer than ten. The chain's CDR3 is CASSDGQGRGTEAFF. Here the CDR3 DNA reads TGCGCCAGCAGCGACGGACAGGGGAGGGGCACTGAAGCTTTCTTT. The chain couples TRBV5-1 to TRBJ1-1; 9 positions agree with TRBD1. V dropped 4 bases and J dropped 4; count of bases not matched to a gene: 8. Germline CDR1 reads SGHRS; CDR2 reads YFSETQ. This CDR3 has 15 amino acids.

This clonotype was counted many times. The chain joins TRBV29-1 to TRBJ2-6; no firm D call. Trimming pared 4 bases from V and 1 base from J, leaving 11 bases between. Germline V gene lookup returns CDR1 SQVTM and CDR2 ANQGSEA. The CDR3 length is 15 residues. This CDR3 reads CSVGVPGSGANVLTF. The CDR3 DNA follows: TGCAGCGTTGGAGTCCCGGGTTCTGGGGCCAACGTCCTGACTTTC.

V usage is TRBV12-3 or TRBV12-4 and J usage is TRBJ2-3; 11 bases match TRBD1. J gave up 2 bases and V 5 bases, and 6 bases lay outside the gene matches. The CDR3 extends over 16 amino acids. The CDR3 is CASSPGQGAHTDTQYF. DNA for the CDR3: TGTGCCAGCAGTCCCGGACAGGGGGCCCACACAGATACGCAGTATTTT.

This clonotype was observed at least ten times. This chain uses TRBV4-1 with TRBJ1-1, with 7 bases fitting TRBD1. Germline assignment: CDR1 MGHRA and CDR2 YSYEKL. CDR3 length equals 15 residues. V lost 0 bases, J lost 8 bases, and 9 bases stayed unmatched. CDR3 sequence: CASSQEGGGDPEAFF. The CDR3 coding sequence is TGCGCCAGCAGCCAAGAAGGAGGGGGCGACCCAGAAGCTTTCTTT.

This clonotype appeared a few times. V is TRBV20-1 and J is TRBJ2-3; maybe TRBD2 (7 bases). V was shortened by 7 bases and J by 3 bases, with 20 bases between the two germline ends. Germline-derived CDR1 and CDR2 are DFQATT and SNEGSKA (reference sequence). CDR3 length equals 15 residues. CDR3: CSEVGAGAETDTQYF. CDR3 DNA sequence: TGCAGTGAGGTCGGGGCGGGGGCCGAGACAGATACGCAGTATTTT.

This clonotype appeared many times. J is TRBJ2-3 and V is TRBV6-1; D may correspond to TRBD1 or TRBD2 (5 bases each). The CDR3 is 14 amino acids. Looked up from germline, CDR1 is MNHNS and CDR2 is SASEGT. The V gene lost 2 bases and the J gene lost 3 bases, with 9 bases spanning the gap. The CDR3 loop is CASSERGRTDTQYF. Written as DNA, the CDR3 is TGTGCCAGCAGTGAACGGGGCCGGACAGATACGCAGTATTTT.

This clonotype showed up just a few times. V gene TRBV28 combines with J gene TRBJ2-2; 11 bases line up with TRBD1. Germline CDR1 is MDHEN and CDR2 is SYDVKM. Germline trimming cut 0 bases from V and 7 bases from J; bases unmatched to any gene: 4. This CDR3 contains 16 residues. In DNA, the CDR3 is TGTGCCAGCAGTTTATGGGACAGGGGGCGGAACGGGGAGCTGTTTTTT. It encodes CASSLWDRGRNGELFF.

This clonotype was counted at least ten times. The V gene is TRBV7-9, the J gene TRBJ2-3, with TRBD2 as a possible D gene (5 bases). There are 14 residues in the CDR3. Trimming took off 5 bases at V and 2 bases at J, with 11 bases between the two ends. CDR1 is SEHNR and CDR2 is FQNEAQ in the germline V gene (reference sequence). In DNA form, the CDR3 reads TGTGCCAGCAGCCCCTGGACTGACACAGATACGCAGTATTTT. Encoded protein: CASSPWTDTDTQYF.

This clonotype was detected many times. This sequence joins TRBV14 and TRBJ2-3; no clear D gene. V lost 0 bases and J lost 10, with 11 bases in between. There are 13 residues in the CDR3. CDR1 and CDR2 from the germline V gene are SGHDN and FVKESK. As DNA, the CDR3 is TGTGCCAGCAGCCAAGAAAGAGGCTTGGCGCAGTATTTT. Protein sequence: CASSQERGLAQYF.

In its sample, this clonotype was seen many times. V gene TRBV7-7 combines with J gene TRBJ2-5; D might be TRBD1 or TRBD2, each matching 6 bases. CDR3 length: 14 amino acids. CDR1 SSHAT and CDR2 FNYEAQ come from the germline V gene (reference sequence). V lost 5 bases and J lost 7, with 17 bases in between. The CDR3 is CASSPGGGRGTQYF. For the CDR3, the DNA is TGTGCCAGCAGCCCAGGTGGGGGGCGAGGGACCCAGTACTTC.

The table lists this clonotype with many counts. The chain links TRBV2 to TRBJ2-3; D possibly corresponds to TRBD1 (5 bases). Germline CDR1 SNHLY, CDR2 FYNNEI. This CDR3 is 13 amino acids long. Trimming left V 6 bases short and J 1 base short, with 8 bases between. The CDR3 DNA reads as TGTGCCAGCAGCGACAGACGCACAGATACGCAGTATTTT. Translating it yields CASSDRRTDTQYF.

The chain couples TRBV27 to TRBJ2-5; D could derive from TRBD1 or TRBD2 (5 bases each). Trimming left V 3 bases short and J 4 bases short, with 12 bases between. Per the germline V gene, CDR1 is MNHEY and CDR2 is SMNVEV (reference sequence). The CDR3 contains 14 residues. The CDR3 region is CASSFSSGRETQYF. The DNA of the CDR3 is TGTGCCAGCAGTTTCTCGTCGGGGCGAGAGACCCAGTACTTC.